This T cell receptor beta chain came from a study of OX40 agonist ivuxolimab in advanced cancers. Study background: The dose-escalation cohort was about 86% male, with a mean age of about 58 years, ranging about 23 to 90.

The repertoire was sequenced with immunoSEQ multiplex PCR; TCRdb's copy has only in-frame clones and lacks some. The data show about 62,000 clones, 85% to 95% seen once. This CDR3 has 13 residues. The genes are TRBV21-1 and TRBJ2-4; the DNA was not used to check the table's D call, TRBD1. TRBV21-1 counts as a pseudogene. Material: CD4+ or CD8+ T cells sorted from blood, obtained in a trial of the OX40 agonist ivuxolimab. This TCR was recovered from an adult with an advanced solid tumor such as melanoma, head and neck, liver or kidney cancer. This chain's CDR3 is CASSNYSQNIQYF. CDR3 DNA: TGTGCCAGCAGCAATTACAGTCAAAACATTCAGTACTTC.